The next 6 T cell receptor beta chains were all read from a single sample in a study of cytomegalovirus exposure and HLA in healthy donors. PCR primers comprised 60 Vbeta and 13 Jbeta primers. The repertoire was sequenced with immunoSEQ multiplex PCR; TCRdb's copy has only in-frame clones and lacks some. This sample has 100,000 to 150,000 clones, with around three quarters found just once. The sequenced material came from PBMCs. The receptors stem from a female donor in good health and CMV-seronegative.

The V call is TRBV7-9, the J call TRBJ1-1; possible D gene TRBD1, 6 bases. Trimming shortened V by 3 bases and J by 0 bases, and 11 bases separated the two germline ends. Per the germline V gene, CDR1 is SEHNR and CDR2 is FQNEAQ (reference sequence). The CDR3 spans 15 residues. CDR3 loop: CASSFNRAVNTEAFF. CDR3 sequence (DNA): TGTGCCAGCAGCTTTAACAGGGCGGTGAACACTGAAGCTTTCTTT.

The rearrangement links TRBV6-5 to TRBJ1-6, with a possible D match to TRBD1 (5 bases). V lost 0 bases to trimming and J lost 10 bases, with 16 bases between them. CDR1 is MNHEY and CDR2 is SVGAGI in the germline V gene. This CDR3 contains 16 residues. CDR3 protein: CASSYSSGQGPSPLHF. Here the CDR3 DNA reads TGTGCCAGCAGTTACTCTTCCGGACAAGGGCCCTCACCCCTCCACTTT.

The chain combines TRBV2 with TRBJ2-7, with 10 bases fitting TRBD2. CDR3 size: 17 residues. Germline V lookup: CDR1 SNHLY, CDR2 FYNNEI. The junction had 20 bases not matched to a gene; V was cut back by 8 bases and J by 7 bases. DNA for the CDR3: TGTGCCAGCGGGGGGCTAGCGGGAGTACACCCTCTCGGGGAGCAGTACTTC. It is translated as CASGGLAGVHPLGEQYF.

This sequence joins TRBV6-1 and TRBJ1-6; the match to TRBD1 covers 7 bases. The germline V gene encodes CDR1 MNHNS and CDR2 SASEGT. This CDR3 is built from 14 residues. For the CDR3, the DNA is TGTGCTACCGGGACAGTTCTTTATAATTCACCCCTCCACTTT. Translating it yields CATGTVLYNSPLHF.

This chain connects TRBV28 to TRBJ2-5, with D perhaps matching TRBD1 (6 bases). Germline assignment: CDR1 MDHEN and CDR2 SYDVKM. The CDR3 runs to 14 residues. Trimming left V 3 bases short and J 3 bases short, with 11 bases between. For the CDR3, the DNA is TGTGCCAGCAGTTTGAGAGACAGGAAAGAGACCCAGTACTTC. Residues: CASSLRDRKETQYF.

The genes are TRBV2 and TRBJ1-1; no clear D. Deletions cut 6 bases from V and 0 bases from J, with 11 bases between. Looked up from germline, CDR1 is SNHLY and CDR2 is FYNNEI. The CDR3 has 14 amino acids. CDR3 region: CASSPAILNTEAFF. The CDR3 DNA reads as TGTGCCAGCAGCCCCGCTATACTGAACACTGAAGCTTTCTTT.